This T cell receptor beta chain was recovered during a study of blood T cell repertoires in COVID-19. Overall study context: Samples taken during acute and convalescent COVID-19 were collected in the United States, Italy and Spain. T cells, B-cell-depleted T cells, or PBMCs supplied cDNA or gDNA.

Measured with immunoSEQ multiplex PCR; TCRdb has only the in-frame clones, and not every one. The sample includes hundreds of thousands of clones, approximately 90% of them seen just once. The CDR3 is 17 residues long. Germline lookup yields CDR1 LGHNA and CDR2 YSLEER. Unmatched junction bases numbered 8, after V lost 0 bases and J lost 2 bases. Sequenced input: PBMCs or T cells enriched from blood (not recorded which). The chain combines TRBV4-3 with TRBJ2-7, with 9 bases that match TRBD1. This receptor was identified in a man aged 35-49 years who had recovered from COVID-19. CDR3 sequence (DNA): TGCGCCAGCAGCCAAGATCGGGGGACAGGGACACCCTACGAGCAGTACTTC. Protein sequence: CASSQDRGTGTPYEQYF.